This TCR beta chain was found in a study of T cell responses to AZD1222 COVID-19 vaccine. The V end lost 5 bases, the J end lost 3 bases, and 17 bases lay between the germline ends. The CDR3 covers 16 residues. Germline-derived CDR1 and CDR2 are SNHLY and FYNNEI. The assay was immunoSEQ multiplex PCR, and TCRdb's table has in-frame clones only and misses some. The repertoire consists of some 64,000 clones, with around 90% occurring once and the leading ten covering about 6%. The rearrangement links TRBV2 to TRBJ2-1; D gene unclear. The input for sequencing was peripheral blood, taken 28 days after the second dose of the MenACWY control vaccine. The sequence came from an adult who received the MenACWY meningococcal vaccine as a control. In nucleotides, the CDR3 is TGTGCCAGCAGTTCGTTCATAGCCCTGAGCTACAATGAGCAGTTCTTC. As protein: CASSSFIALSYNEQFF.